The clone carrying this T cell receptor (beta chain) appeared many times. This record belongs to a study of low-dose radiotherapy and immunotherapy resistance in tumors. Across the whole study: Every six weeks patients received intravenous ipilimumab 1 mg/kg, and every two weeks they received intravenous nivolumab 240 mg. Every two weeks, cyclophosphamide 200 mg/m2 was infused one day before radiation plus immunotherapy.

Stated time point: after trial treatment. Indicated treatment: LDRT plus nivolumab, ipilimumab, low-dose cyclophosphamide and aspirin (RACIN trial). Gene-specific TRAV and TRBV primers were used for first-strand cDNA, covering alpha and beta chains. The TCRs were subjected to amplification over about 20 PCR cycles employing a constant-region primer in conjunction with a V-primer adapter. In vitro transcription served to amplify the isolated mRNA. MiXCR, run by TCRdb on the reads, gives a single entry per CDR3 protein. The table lists tens of thousands of distinct CDR3 sequences, 20% of them singletons. The germline V and J ends were trimmed by 6 bases and 9 bases, with 15 bases remaining between them. Per germline, CDR1 MNHEY and CDR2 SVGEGT. This CDR3 has 12 amino acids.

Sample: PBMCs, taken after low-dose radiotherapy plus immunotherapy. The sequence derives from a female donor with ovarian cancer. The chain has TRBV6-2 or TRBV6-3 and TRBJ2-7, with D possibly being TRBD1 or TRBD2 (5 bases each). Here the CDR3 DNA reads TGTGCCAGCAGCAGGACCCGGGACGTGCAGTACTTC. It translates to CASSRTRDVQYF.